The present TCR beta chain was sequenced within a study of T cell responses to AZD1222 COVID-19 vaccine. This CDR3 spans 12 amino acids. Trimming at V came to 5 bases and at J to 10 bases, leaving 5 bases not matched to a gene. Germline V gene lookup returns CDR1 SGHAT and CDR2 FQNNGV. Profiled with immunoSEQ multiplex PCR; TCRdb holds only in-frame clones, not every one. The profile shows 98,000 or so clones, about four fifths of them singletons. On this clone itself: The antigen is undetermined.

The study, taken as a whole, reports: Only 5 or 6 people who got AZD1222 tested seropositive at baseline. Unmutated regions of variants are reportedly targeted by nearly half of spike-specific TCRs. It was only after the peak T cell response that any repertoires were sampled. Spike as a whole was targeted by vaccine-associated CD4 TCRs, dominant at 160-218 and 743-854.

The chain carries TRBV11-2 and TRBJ2-1, with 7 nucleotides matching TRBD2. The origin of this receptor is an adult who received the AZD1222 COVID-19 vaccine. This sample comprised peripheral blood, obtained 28 days after the second AZD1222 dose. The CDR3 sequence: CASSAGAREQFF. The CDR3 DNA reads as TGTGCCAGCAGCGCGGGAGCAAGAGAGCAGTTCTTC.